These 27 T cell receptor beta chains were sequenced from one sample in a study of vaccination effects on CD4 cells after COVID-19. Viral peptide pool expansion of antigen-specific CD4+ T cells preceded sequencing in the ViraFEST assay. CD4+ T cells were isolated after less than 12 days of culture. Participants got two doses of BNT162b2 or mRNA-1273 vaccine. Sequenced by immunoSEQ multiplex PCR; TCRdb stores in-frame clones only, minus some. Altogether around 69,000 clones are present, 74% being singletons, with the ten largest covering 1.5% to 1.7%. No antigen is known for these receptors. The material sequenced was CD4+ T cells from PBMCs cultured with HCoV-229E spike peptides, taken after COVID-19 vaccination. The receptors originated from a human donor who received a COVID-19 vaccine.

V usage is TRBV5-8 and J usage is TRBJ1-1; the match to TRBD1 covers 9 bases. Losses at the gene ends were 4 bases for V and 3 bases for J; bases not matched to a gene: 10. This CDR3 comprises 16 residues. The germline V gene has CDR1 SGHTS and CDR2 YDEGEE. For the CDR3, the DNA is TGTGCCAGCAGCACCATCCGGGACAGGGAGGACACTGAAGCTTTCTTT. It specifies CASSTIRDREDTEAFF.

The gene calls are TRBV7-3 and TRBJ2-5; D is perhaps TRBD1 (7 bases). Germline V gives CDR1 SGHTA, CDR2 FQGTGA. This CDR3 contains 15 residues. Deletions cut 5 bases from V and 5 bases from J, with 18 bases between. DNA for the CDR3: TGTGCCAGCAGCCCTGCTGGGGGGACAGCGGAGACCCAGTACTTC. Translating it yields CASSPAGGTAETQYF. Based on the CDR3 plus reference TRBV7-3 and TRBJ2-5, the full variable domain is GAGVSQTPSNKVTEKGKYVELRCDPISGHTALYWYRQSLGQGPEFLIYFQGTGAADDSGLPNDRFFAVRPEGSVSTLKIQRTERGDSAVYLCASSPAGGTAETQYFGPGTRLLVL.

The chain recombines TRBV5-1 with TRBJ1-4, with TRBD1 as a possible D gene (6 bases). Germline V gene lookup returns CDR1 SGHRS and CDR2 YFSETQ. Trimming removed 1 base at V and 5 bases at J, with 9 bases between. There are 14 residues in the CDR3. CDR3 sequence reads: CASSLTRGNEKLFF. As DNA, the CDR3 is TGCGCCAGCAGCTTGACCAGGGGAAATGAAAAACTGTTTTTT. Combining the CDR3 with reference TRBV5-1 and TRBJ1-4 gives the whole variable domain KAGVTQTPRYLIKTRGQQVTLSCSPISGHRSVSWYQQTPGQGLQFLFEYFSETQRNKGNFPGRFSGRQFSNSRSEMNVSTLELGDSALYLCASSLTRGNEKLFFGSGTQLSVL.

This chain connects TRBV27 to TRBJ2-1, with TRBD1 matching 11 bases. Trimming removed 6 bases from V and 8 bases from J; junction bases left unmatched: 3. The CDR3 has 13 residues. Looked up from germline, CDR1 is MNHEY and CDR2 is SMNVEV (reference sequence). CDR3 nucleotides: TGTGCCAGCAGGAGGACAGGGGGCTATGAGCAGTTCTTC. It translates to CASRRTGGYEQFF.

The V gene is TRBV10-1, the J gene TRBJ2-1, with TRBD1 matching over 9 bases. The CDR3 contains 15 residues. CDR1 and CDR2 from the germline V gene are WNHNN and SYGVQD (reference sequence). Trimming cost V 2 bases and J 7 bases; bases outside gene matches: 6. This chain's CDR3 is CASSEGDRDSNEQFF. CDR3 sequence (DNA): TGCGCCAGCAGTGAGGGGGACAGGGATAGTAATGAGCAGTTCTTC.

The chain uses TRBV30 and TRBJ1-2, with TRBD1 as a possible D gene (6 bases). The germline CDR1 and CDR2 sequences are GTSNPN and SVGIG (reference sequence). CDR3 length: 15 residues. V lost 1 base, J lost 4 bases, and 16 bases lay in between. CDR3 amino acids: CAWSEQGLFSYGYTF. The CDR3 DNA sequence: TGTGCCTGGAGTGAACAGGGCCTTTTCAGCTATGGCTACACCTTC.

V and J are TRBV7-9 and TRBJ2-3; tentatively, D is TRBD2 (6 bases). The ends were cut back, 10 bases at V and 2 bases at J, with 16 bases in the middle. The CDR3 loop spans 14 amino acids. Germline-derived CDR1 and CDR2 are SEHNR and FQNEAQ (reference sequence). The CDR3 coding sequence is TGTGCCACCACCGGGACGGGAGACACAGATACGCAGTATTTT. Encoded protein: CATTGTGDTDTQYF. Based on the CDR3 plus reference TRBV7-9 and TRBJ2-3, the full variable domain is DTGVSQNPRHKITKRGQNVTFRCDPISEHNRLYWYRQTLGQGPEFLTYFQNEAQLEKSRLLSDRFSAERPKGSFSTLEIQRTEQGDSAMYLCATTGTGDTDTQYFGPGTRLTVL.

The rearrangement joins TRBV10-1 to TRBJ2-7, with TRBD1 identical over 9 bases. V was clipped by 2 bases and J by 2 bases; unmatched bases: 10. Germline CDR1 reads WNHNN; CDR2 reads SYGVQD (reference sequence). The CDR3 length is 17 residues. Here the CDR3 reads CASSEPQTGGQTYEQYV. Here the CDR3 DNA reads TGCGCCAGCAGTGAGCCGCAGACAGGGGGTCAAACCTACGAGCAGTACGTC.

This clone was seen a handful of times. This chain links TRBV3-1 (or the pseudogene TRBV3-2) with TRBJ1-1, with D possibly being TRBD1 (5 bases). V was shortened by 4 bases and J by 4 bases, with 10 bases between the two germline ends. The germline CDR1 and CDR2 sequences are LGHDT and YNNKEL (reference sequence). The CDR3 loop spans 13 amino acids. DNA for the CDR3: TGTGCCAGCAGCCCACGGACACTCACTGAAGCTTTCTTT. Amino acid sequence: CASSPRTLTEAFF.

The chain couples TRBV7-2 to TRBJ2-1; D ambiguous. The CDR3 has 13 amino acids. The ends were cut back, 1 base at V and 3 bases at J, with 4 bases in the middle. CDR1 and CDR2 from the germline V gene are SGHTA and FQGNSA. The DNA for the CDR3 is TGTGCCAGCAGCTTAGACAGCTACAATGAGCAGTTCTTC. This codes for CASSLDSYNEQFF.

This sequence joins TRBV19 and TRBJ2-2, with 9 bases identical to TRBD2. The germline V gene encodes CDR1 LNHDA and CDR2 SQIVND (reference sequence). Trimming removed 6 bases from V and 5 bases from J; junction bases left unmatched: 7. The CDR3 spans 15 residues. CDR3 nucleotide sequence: TGTGCCAGTAGACCGCGGGGGGGCCGGACCGGGGAGCTGTTTTTT. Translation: CASRPRGGRTGELFF.

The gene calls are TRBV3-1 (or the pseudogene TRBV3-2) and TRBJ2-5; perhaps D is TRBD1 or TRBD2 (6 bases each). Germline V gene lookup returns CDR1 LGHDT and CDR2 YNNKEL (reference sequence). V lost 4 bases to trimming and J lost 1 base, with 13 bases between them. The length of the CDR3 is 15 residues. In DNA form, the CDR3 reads TGTGCCAGCAGCCGGGACTCAGGGGCCCAAGAGACCCAGTACTTC. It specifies CASSRDSGAQETQYF.

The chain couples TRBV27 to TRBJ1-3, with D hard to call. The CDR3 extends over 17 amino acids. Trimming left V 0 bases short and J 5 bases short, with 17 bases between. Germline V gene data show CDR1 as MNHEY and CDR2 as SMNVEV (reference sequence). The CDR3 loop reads CASSLSKDLLTRNTIYF. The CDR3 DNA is TGTGCCAGCAGTTTATCGAAGGACCTCCTTACCAGAAACACCATATATTTT.

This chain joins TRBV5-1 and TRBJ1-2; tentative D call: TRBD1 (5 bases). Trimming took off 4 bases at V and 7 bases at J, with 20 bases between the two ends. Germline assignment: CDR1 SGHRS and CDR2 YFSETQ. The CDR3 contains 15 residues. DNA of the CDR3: TGCGCCAGCAGCAAAGTTGTCAGGGAGGGAGCTGGCTACACCTTC. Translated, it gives CASSKVVREGAGYTF.

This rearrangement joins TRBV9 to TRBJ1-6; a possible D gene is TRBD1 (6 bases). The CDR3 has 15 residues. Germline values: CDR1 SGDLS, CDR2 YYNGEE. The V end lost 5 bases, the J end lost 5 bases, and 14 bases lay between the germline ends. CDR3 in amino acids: CASRDRDTDNSPLHF. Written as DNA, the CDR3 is TGTGCCAGCAGAGACCGGGACACGGATAATTCACCCCTCCACTTT.

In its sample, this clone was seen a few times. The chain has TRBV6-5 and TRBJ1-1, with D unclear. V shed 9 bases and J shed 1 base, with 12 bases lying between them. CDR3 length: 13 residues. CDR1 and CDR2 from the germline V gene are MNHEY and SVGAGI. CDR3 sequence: CASTGSPNTEAFF. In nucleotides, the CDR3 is TGTGCCAGTACCGGGTCACCGAACACTGAAGCTTTCTTT.

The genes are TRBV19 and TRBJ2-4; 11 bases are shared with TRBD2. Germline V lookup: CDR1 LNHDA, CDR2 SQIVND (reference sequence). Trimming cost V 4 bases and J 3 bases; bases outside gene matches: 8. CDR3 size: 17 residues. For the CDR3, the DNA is TGTGCCAGTAGTACCTCACTAGCGGGGGTAAACAAAAACATTCAGTACTTC. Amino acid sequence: CASSTSLAGVNKNIQYF.

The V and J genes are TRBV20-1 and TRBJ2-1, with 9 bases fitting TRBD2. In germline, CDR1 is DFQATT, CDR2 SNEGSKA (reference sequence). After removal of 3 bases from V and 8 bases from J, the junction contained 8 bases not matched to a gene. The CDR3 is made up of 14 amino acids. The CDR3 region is CSASAGGVLYEQFF. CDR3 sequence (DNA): TGCAGTGCTAGTGCGGGGGGGGTTCTTTATGAGCAGTTCTTC.

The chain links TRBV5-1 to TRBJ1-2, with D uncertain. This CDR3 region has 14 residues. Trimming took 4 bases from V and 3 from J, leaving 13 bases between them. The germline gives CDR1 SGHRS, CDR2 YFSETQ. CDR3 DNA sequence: TGCGCCAGCAGCCCTACTCCCGGTGACTATGGCTACACCTTC. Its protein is CASSPTPGDYGYTF.

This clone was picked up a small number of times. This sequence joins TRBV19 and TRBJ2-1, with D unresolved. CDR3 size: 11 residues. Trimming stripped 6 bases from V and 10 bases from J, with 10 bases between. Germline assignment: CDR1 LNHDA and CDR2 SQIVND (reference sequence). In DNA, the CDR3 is TGTGCCAGTAGCACCCTAGGGGAGCAGTTCTTC. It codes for CASSTLGEQFF.

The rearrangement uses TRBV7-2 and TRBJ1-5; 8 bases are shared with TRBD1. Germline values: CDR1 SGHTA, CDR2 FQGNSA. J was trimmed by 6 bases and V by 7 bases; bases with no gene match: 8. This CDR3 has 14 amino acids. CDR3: CASNGQGGGQPQHF. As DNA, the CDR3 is TGTGCCAGCAATGGACAGGGCGGCGGTCAGCCCCAGCATTTT.

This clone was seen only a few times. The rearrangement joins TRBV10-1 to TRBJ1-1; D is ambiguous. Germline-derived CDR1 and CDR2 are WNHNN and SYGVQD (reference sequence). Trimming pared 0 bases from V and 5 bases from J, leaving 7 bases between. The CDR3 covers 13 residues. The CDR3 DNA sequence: TGCGCCAGCAGTGAGTCGGTGGGGACTGAAGCTTTCTTT. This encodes CASSESVGTEAFF.

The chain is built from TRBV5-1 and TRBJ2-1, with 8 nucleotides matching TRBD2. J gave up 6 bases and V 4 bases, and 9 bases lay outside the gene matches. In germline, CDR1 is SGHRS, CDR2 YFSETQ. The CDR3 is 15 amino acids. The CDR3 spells CASSVGTSLANEQFF. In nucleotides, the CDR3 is TGCGCCAGCAGCGTAGGGACTAGTCTGGCCAATGAGCAGTTCTTC.

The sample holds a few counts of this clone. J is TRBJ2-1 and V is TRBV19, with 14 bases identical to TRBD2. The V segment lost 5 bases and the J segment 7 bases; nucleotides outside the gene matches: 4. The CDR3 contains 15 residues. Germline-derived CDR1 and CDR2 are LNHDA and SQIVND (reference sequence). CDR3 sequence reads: CASSEWTSGGNEQFF. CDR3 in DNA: TGTGCCAGTAGTGAGTGGACTAGCGGGGGGAATGAGCAGTTCTTC.

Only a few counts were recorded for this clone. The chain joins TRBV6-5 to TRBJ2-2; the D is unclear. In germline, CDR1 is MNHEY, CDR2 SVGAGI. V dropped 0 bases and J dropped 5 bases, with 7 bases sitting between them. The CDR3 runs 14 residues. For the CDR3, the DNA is TGTGCCAGCAGTTACTCCTATCCAACCGGGGAGCTGTTTTTT. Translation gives CASSYSYPTGELFF.

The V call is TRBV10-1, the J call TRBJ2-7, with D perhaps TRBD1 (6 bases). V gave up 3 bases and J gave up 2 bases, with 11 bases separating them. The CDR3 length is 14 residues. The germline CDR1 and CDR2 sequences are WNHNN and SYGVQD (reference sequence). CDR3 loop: CASSESQGTYEQYV. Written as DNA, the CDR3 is TGCGCCAGCAGTGAATCGCAGGGGACCTACGAGCAGTACGTC.

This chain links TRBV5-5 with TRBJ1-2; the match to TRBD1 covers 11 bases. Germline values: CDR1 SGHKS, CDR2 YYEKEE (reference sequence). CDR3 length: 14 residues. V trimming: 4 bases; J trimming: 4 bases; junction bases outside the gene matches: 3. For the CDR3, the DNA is TGTGCCAGCAGCCGGGACAGGGGGATCTATGGCTACACCTTC. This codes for CASSRDRGIYGYTF. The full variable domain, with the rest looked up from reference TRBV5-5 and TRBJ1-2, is DAGVTQSPTHLIKTRGQQVTLRCSPISGHKSVSWYQQVLGQGPQFIFQYYEKEERGRGNFPDRFSARQFPNYSSELNVNALLLGDSALYLCASSRDRGIYGYTFGSGTRLTVV.